This T cell receptor beta chain was sequenced for a study of control samples from healthy donors and cancer patients. This CDR3 spans 13 amino acids. Trimming removed 1 base from V and 16 bases from J, with 17 bases in between. From germline, CDR1 is KGHSH and CDR2 LQKENI. Produced via immunoSEQ multiplex PCR; TCRdb's table is partial and in-frame only. The profile covers roughly 89,000 clones, with about nine tenths appearing a single time and approximately 15% taken by the ten largest. Sequencing input: blood. The sequence came from a middle-aged man in good health. The chain uses TRBV18 and TRBJ2-1; D gene ambiguous. The CDR3 DNA is TGTGCCAGCTCACCACTCTGGATTGACCGGCCCTTCTTC. Translated, it gives CASSPLWIDRPFF.